What follows are 24 T cell receptor beta chains derived from one specimen sequenced in a study of blood T cell repertoires in COVID-19. Produced via immunoSEQ multiplex PCR; TCRdb's table is partial and in-frame only. The profile shows over 250,000 clones, approximately 85% of them singletons. Sample: peripheral blood. All receptors come from a woman between 65 and 79 years old with acute or convalescent COVID-19.

The chain uses TRBV23-1 and TRBJ2-7, with no clear D. TRBV23-1 is reported as an ORF; its role is uncertain. The CDR3 loop spans 13 amino acids. V gave up 3 bases and J gave up 2 bases, with 8 bases separating them. The CDR3 loop reads CASSHQLAYEQYF. CDR3 coding DNA: TGCGCCAGCAGTCACCAACTCGCCTACGAGCAGTACTTC.

Comment on this clone: At one boundary the junction diverges from the germline segment, which might be a read error. Distinct nucleotide sequences in the sample also encode this CDR3. The chain is built from TRBV18 and TRBJ1-6; D gene uncertain. Germline V lookup: CDR1 KGHSH, CDR2 LQKENI. The CDR3 covers 15 residues. CDR3 DNA: TGTGCCAGCTCGCCACAGAGCTCCTATAATTCACCCCTCCACTTT. It is translated as CASSPQSSYNSPLHF.

The chain carries TRBV5-1 and TRBJ2-3; D is ambiguous. Germline V CDR1 and CDR2: SGHRS, YFSETQ. There are 14 residues in the CDR3. Trimming shortened V by 2 bases and J by 0 bases, and 7 bases separated the two germline ends. The CDR3 DNA reads as TGCGCCAGCAGCTTCCAGGCCAGCACAGATACGCAGTATTTT. It translates to CASSFQASTDTQYF.

The chain links TRBV2 to TRBJ1-1, with a tentative D call TRBD1 (5 bases). The germline V and J ends were trimmed by 5 bases and 5 bases, with 21 bases remaining between them. Germline V gene sequence: CDR1 SNHLY, CDR2 FYNNEI. CDR3 length: 16 amino acids. CDR3 coding DNA: TGTGCCAGCAGTAAGGGGAGGGCCAGACATGGAACTGAAGCTTTCTTT. It codes for CASSKGRARHGTEAFF.

The chain couples TRBV6-4 to TRBJ1-2; 7 bases map to TRBD1. CDR1 is MRHNA and CDR2 is SNTAGT in the germline V gene. The CDR3 spans 16 residues. V was pared by 0 bases and J by 2 bases, with 6 bases of the junction left unmatched. CDR3 bases: TGTGCCAGCAGTGACTCGGACAGGACGGGGAACTATGGCTACACCTTC. Protein product: CASSDSDRTGNYGYTF.

Concerning this clone itself: Other DNA sequences in this sample translate to the same CDR3. The V gene is TRBV5-4, the J gene TRBJ1-2, with D possibly matching TRBD1 (6 bases). The CDR3 runs to 13 residues. Trimming took 0 bases from V and 4 from J, leaving 7 bases between them. Germline CDR1 SGHNT, CDR2 YYREEE (reference sequence). The CDR3 region is CASSLDRAYGYTF. The CDR3 nucleotides are TGTGCCAGCAGCTTGGACAGGGCCTATGGCTACACCTTC.

This sequence joins TRBV2 and TRBJ1-1, with D uncertain. Trimming took off 3 bases at V and 10 bases at J, with 12 bases between the two ends. The germline gives CDR1 SNHLY, CDR2 FYNNEI. The CDR3 has 12 amino acids. CDR3 loop: CASSDDGAGAFF. The DNA for the CDR3 is TGTGCCAGCAGTGATGACGGTGCGGGAGCTTTCTTT.

This chain connects TRBV7-9 to TRBJ2-1; D is possibly TRBD2 (6 bases). The CDR3 loop spans 13 amino acids. Germline CDR1 is SEHNR and CDR2 is FQNEAQ (reference sequence). Trimming removed 4 bases at V and 16 bases at J, with 20 bases between. The DNA of the CDR3 is TGTGCCAGCAGCTCATTGACTAGTCAGACTCGATTCTTC. Amino acid sequence: CASSSLTSQTRFF.

V usage is TRBV3-1 (or the pseudogene TRBV3-2) and J usage is TRBJ1-1; 9 bases agree with TRBD1. Germline CDR1 is LGHDT and CDR2 is YNNKEL (reference sequence). The CDR3 is 14 residues long. With V trimmed by 7 bases and J by 4 bases, 7 bases remained unmatched. The CDR3 DNA sequence: TGTGCCAGCACACAACAGGGGGCGGTCACTGAAGCTTTCTTT. Its protein product is CASTQQGAVTEAFF.

V usage is TRBV27 and J usage is TRBJ2-1, with 7 bases matching TRBD2. Germline V CDR1 and CDR2: MNHEY, SMNVEV (reference sequence). The CDR3 runs to 16 residues. V was pared by 2 bases and J by 0 bases, with 4 bases of the junction left unmatched. CDR3 loop: CASSLAPGGSYNEQFF. Written as DNA, the CDR3 is TGTGCCAGCAGTTTAGCTCCGGGGGGCTCCTACAATGAGCAGTTCTTC.

CDR3 sequence (DNA): TGTGCCAGCAGCTTAGCTTCCTCTATAAGACAGGGGACCACTGAAGCTTTCTTT. Encoded protein: CASSLASSIRQGTTEAFF. The chain joins TRBV7-2 to TRBJ1-1; 8 nucleotides agree with TRBD1. Germline CDR1 SGHTA, CDR2 FQGNSA. The CDR3 runs 18 residues. Losses at the gene ends were 0 bases for V and 4 bases for J; bases not matched to a gene: 13.

This clone appeared a single time. The J gene is TRBJ1-6, the V gene TRBV7-6, with unresolved D. The CDR3 runs 15 residues. Germline V lookup: CDR1 SGHVS, CDR2 FNYEAQ. V was pared by 2 bases and J by 9 bases, with 14 bases between. CDR3 bases: TGTGCCAGCAGCTTACGGGCAGGAGAGGGTTCACCCCTCCACTTT. It encodes CASSLRAGEGSPLHF. The full variable domain, with the rest looked up from reference TRBV7-6 and TRBJ1-6, is GAGVSQSPRYKVTKRGQDVALRCDPISGHVSLYWYRQALGQGPEFLTYFNYEAQQDKSGLPNDRFSAERPEGSISTLTIQRTEQRDSAMYRCASSLRAGEGSPLHFGNGTRLTVT.

This clone was seen only once. The genes are TRBV7-2 and TRBJ2-5, with 8 bases identical to TRBD1. The CDR3 is made up of 14 amino acids. Looked up from germline, CDR1 is SGHTA and CDR2 is FQGNSA. V shed 4 bases and J 5 bases; nucleotides not matched to a gene: 6. The CDR3 DNA reads TGTGCCAGCAGCTCAGGGGGCGCCGGGGAGACCCAGTACTTC. Residues: CASSSGGAGETQYF.

This chain joins TRBV7-3 and TRBJ2-5; a possible D gene is TRBD2 (5 bases). The germline CDR1 and CDR2 sequences are SGHTA and FQGTGA. The CDR3 runs 12 residues. The ends were cut back, 5 bases at V and 5 bases at J, with 9 bases in the middle. This CDR3 is CASSATGETQYF. The CDR3, as DNA: TGTGCCAGCAGCGCCACGGGGGAGACCCAGTACTTC.

V usage is TRBV2 and J usage is TRBJ2-7; 9 bases map to TRBD2. The CDR3 runs 14 residues. V trimming: 5 bases; J trimming: 2 bases; junction bases outside the gene matches: 4. Germline V gene sequence: CDR1 SNHLY, CDR2 FYNNEI. The CDR3 DNA reads as TGTGCCAGCAGTAGACTAGCGGCAGCCTACGAGCAGTACTTC. As protein: CASSRLAAAYEQYF.

The chain recombines TRBV6-5 with TRBJ1-5, with a tentative D call TRBD1 (5 bases). The length of the CDR3 is 14 residues. Germline V lookup: CDR1 MNHEY, CDR2 SVGAGI. Trimming removed 8 bases at V and 3 bases at J, with 14 bases between. CDR3 in DNA: TGTGCCAGCGAAGGGCGACAGACCAATCAGCCCCAGCATTTT. Encoded protein: CASEGRQTNQPQHF.

In DNA form, the CDR3 reads TGTGCCACCCGAGGGGGCGGAGGACAGGGGTACTACACTGAAGCTTTCTTT. Translation gives CATRGGGGQGYYTEAFF. The V call is TRBV27, the J call TRBJ1-1, with TRBD1 matching 9 bases. CDR1 is MNHEY, CDR2 SMNVEV, per germline (reference sequence). J gave up 3 bases and V 10 bases, and 18 bases lay outside the gene matches. This CDR3 region has 17 residues.

The chain couples TRBV19 to TRBJ1-5; 9 nucleotides align to TRBD1. The CDR3 has 15 residues. Germline V gene sequence: CDR1 LNHDA, CDR2 SQIVND (reference sequence). After removal of 4 bases from V and 1 base from J, the junction contained 2 bases not matched to a gene. The DNA of the CDR3 is TGTGCCAGTAGTAGACAGGGGGTGAGCAATCAGCCCCAGCATTTT. Protein: CASSRQGVSNQPQHF.

The rearrangement joins TRBV5-6 to TRBJ2-5, with 7 positions matching TRBD2. The germline V gene encodes CDR1 SGHDT and CDR2 YYEEEE. V lost 0 bases to trimming and J lost 5 bases; unmatched junction nucleotides: 7. There are 15 residues in the CDR3. The CDR3 DNA is TGTGCCAGCAGCTTGGAGGGGAGGGGATGGGAGACCCAGTACTTC. As protein: CASSLEGRGWETQYF.

The chain uses TRBV5-5 and TRBJ2-2, with a weak D call TRBD1 (6 bases). Germline lookup yields CDR1 SGHKS and CDR2 YYEKEE (reference sequence). Trimming removed 8 bases from V and 5 bases from J, with 16 bases in between. CDR3 length equals 14 residues. CDR3 nucleotide sequence: TGTGCCAGTCGTACTGGACAGCCTACCGGGGAGCTGTTTTTT. Translated, it gives CASRTGQPTGELFF.

The genes are TRBV2 and TRBJ1-2; D is unclear. Germline lookup yields CDR1 SNHLY and CDR2 FYNNEI. CDR3 size: 15 residues. V lost 4 bases, J lost 7 bases, and 19 bases lay in between. CDR3 DNA sequence: TGTGCCAGCAGTGTCGCATTTGGCAGCGTCGGTGGCTACACCTTC. This gives the protein CASSVAFGSVGGYTF. The whole variable domain, remainder taken from reference TRBV2 and TRBJ1-2, is EPEVTQTPSHQVTQMGQEVILRCVPISNHLYFYWYRQILGQKVEFLVSFYNNEISEKSEIFDDQFSVERPDGSNFTLKIRSTKLEDSAMYFCASSVAFGSVGGYTFGSGTRLTVV.

The V call is TRBV6-2 or TRBV6-3, the J call TRBJ2-4; possible D gene TRBD2, 7 bases. The CDR3 extends over 15 amino acids. Per germline, CDR1 MNHEY and CDR2 SVGEGT. The V and J ends lost 5 bases and 0 bases respectively, with 11 bases between them. CDR3 sequence reads: CASSLGGLAKNIQYF. DNA of the CDR3: TGTGCCAGCAGTCTCGGGGGGCTAGCCAAAAACATTCAGTACTTC.

Regarding this clone: Other DNA sequences within the sample encode an identical CDR3. The chain uses TRBV5-1 and TRBJ1-1; D is uncertain. The CDR3 length is 15 residues. CDR1 and CDR2 from the germline V gene are SGHRS and YFSETQ. V lost 2 bases, J lost 5 bases, and 16 bases lay in between. The CDR3 loop reads CASSLIGVRGTEAFF. In DNA form, the CDR3 reads TGCGCCAGCAGCTTAATCGGAGTACGGGGAACTGAAGCTTTCTTT.

On this clone itself: Other DNA sequences in this sample translate to the same CDR3. The chain combines TRBV18 with TRBJ1-1, with D unresolved. Trimming stripped 6 bases from V and 0 bases from J, with 8 bases between. The CDR3 consists of 13 residues. CDR1 and CDR2 from the germline V gene are KGHSH and LQKENI. The CDR3 region is CASSPGLNTEAFF. The DNA for the CDR3 is TGTGCCAGCTCCCCGGGGTTGAACACTGAAGCTTTCTTT. The full variable domain, in which reference TRBV18 and TRBJ1-1 provide the parts outside the CDR3, is NAGVMQNPRHLVRRRGQEARLRCSPMKGHSHVYWYRQLPEEGLKFMVYLQKENIIDESGMPKERFSAEFPKEGPSILRIQQVVRGDSAAYFCASSPGLNTEAFFGQGTRLTVV.